The TCR beta chain described here comes from a study of T cell clonality in common variable immunodeficiency. Trimming took 3 bases from V and 5 from J; bases not matched to a gene: 7. CDR1 and CDR2 (germline): WNHNN, SYGVQD (reference sequence). CDR3 length: 16 amino acids. This table comes from immunoSEQ multiplex PCR, and its TCRdb copy is limited to in-frame clones, with some not included. The sample is made up of around 50,000 clones, none counted only once. Study-level findings and limits: Common variable immunodeficiency TCR beta sequences reportedly had fewer deletions and N-nucleotide insertions. CVID patient heterogeneity limited repertoire-clinical complication correlations. CVID subjects showed higher TCRbeta clonality than healthy controls.

This clone was recorded many times. Its antigen is currently unknown. The read terminates 3 residues ahead of where the CDR3 ends, so the germline J gene completes it. Caucasian heritage predominated among both patients and controls. This rearrangement joins TRBV10-1 to TRBJ1-1, with 12 bases aligning to TRBD1. The sequence was obtained from a person between 18 and 75 years old in good health. The sample comprised peripheral blood mononuclear cells. The chain's CDR3 is CASSDSGTGGWTEAFF. Incomplete CDR3 DNA: TGCGCCAGCAGTGATTCCGGGACAGGGGGCTGGACTGAA.